This TCR beta chain was recovered during a study of cytomegalovirus exposure and HLA in healthy donors. The wider study: Some 85 million unique TCRs, all from HLA-typed donors, were included in an early release of the data.

Study observations and caveats: Analysis was carried out at a later point, and it linked a missense DCLRE1C variant to TCR beta V- and J-gene trimming. Reported performance of the classifier showed diagnosis of cytomegalovirus status with high specificity and sensitivity. Analysis performed later showed TCR beta chains linked to HLA being more clonally expanded than equally common others.

In regard to this clone: Antigen unknown.

Use of 60 Vbeta and 13 Jbeta primers characterized the PCR. Clones were sequenced by immunoSEQ multiplex PCR, and TCRdb holds only the in-frame ones, with some missing. Of approximately 190,000 clones in the sample, around 82% were seen once. The receptor was isolated from a man aged 40-50 years in good health and CMV-seropositive. Material: PBMCs.

The CDR3 nucleotides are TGCGCCAGCAGACCCGACAGGGTGGGAGAGACCCAGTACTTC. Translated: CASRPDRVGETQYF. The rearrangement joins TRBV23-1 to TRBJ2-5, with TRBD1 identical over 7 bases. TRBV23-1 is classed as an ORF, of uncertain function. This CDR3 has 14 residues. The ends lost 6 bases at V and 4 bases at J; junction bases unmatched: 8.